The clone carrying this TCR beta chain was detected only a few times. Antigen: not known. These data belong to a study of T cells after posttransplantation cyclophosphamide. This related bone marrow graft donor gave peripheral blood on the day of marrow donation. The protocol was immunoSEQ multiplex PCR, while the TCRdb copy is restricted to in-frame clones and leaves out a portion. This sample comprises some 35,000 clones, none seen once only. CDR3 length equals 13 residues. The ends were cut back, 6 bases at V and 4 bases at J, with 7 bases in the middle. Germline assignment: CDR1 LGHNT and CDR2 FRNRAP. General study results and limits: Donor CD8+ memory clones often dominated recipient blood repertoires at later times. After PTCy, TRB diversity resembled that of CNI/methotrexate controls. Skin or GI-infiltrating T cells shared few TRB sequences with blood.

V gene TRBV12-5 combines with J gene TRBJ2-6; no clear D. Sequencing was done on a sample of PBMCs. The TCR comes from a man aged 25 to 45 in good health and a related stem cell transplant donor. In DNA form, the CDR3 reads TGTGCTAGTGGCCCGACAGGGGCCAACGTCCTGACTTTC. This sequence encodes CASGPTGANVLTF.